The T cell receptor (beta chain) under discussion was sequenced for a study of beta chain features in type 1 diabetes. Study at large: Cell yields, gender and age were similar in healthy donors and patients. Researchers looked at roughly 100,000,000 sorted cells across all samples. The study, taken as a whole, reports: All four CD4+ subsets from Type 1 diabetes patients carried moderately but significantly shorter TCRB CDR3s. Healthy donors had naive, central memory and Treg TCRB repertoires that appeared less similar than those seen among patients.

The junction had 1 base not matched to a gene; V was cut back by 6 bases and J by 7 bases. This CDR3 contains 13 residues. From germline, CDR1 is SQVTM and CDR2 ANQGSEA. Remarks on this clone: Its target is not known.

Every isolated RNA sample was fully reverse transcribed, so sequencing captured expressed TCRB transcripts. Naive, central memory and regulatory T cell samples averaged around 3.9 million immunoSEQ reads each. Clones were sequenced by immunoSEQ multiplex PCR, and TCRdb holds only the in-frame ones, with some missing. The repertoire has more than 95,000 clones, 28% of them found once; the top ten carry about 0.57%. Sequencing used central memory CD4+ T cells from blood. The receptor's source is a young woman with type 1 diabetes. The chain links TRBV29-1 to TRBJ2-1, with 15 bases that match TRBD2. CDR3 in DNA: TGCAGCGTCGGACTAGCGGGGGGGAATGAGCAGTTCTTC. Translating it yields CSVGLAGGNEQFF.